This T cell receptor beta chain was obtained from a study of cytomegalovirus exposure and HLA in healthy donors. As for the study in general: Falling in the Caucasian-associated ancestry cluster were about 80% of some 400 genotyped donors.

Study conclusions and caveats: It was taken for granted in presence/absence analyses that sequencing depth across donors was roughly uniform. Rare TCR sequences dominated, though some public TCRs recurred in many donors. The authors excluded some V segments, including TRBV6-2 and TRBV6-3, as indistinguishable.

Germline assignment: CDR1 SGHTA and CDR2 FQGNSA. V gave up 1 base and J gave up 1 base; unmatched junction bases: 2. The CDR3 has 16 amino acids. PCR was performed using 60 Vbeta and 13 Jbeta primers. Method: immunoSEQ multiplex PCR; TCRdb's copy keeps in-frame clones and lacks some. This table has under 200,000 clones, approximately 80% appearing once. About this clone: What it recognizes is unknown.

This TCR was recovered from a male donor in good health and CMV-seropositive. This chain uses TRBV7-2 with TRBJ2-5; 11 nucleotides line up with TRBD2. Source material: PBMCs. The CDR3 region has the DNA TGTGCCAGCAGCTTAGTAGCGGGGGGGTTCCAAGAGACCCAGTACTTC. Protein: CASSLVAGGFQETQYF. The full variable domain, completed using reference TRBV7-2 and TRBJ2-5, is GAGVSQSPSNKVTEKGKDVELRCDPISGHTALYWYRQSLGQGLEFLIYFQGNSAPDKSGLPSDRFSAERTGGSVSTLTIQRTQQEDSAVYLCASSLVAGGFQETQYFGPGTRLLVL.